The source of this TCR beta chain is a study of T cell responses to AZD1222 COVID-19 vaccine (dated by TCRdb to the early 2020s). With respect to the entire study: AZD1222 recipients with second doses at about 4 weeks or about 12 weeks were pooled, because spike-specific TCR depth and breadth did not differ between schedules. Trial participants were enrolled by age into 18-55, 56-69 and 70-plus year subgroups, with roughly 160, 29 and 62 TCR-sequenced participants respectively. TCR sequencing covered 233 trial participants: 200 to 210 given two doses of AZD1222 and around 25 given two doses of MenACWY control vaccine.

From cysteine to phenylalanine, the CDR3 is 15 amino acids long. CDR3 DNA only is kept here, 45 bases in frame from base 1. As for this clone: Its antigen remains unidentified. Base qualities are not at hand, and no much larger clone is one base apart.

The sample's time point, from its label and the paper: baseline before first vaccination. Vaccinee samples came from UK trials COV001 and COV002, including a single-blind randomized controlled phase 2/3 trial of AZD1222 (ChAdOx1 nCoV-19) in healthy adults. Trial participant PBMC samples were collected at day 0 and day 28 after the second dose for TCRbeta chain sequencing. The CDR3 regions of human TCRbeta chains were subjected to immunosequencing. Per the authors' processing: TCRs in the repertoires were compared against a reference library of SARS-CoV-2-specific TCRs that had been generated with the MIRA antigen-specificity platform. Breadth meant the fraction of unique TCRs that were SARS-CoV-2-associated, whereas depth meant the fraction of total T cells that were SARS-CoV-2-associated. Using the MIRA data, each spike-specific TCR was assigned both to the spike region to which the TCR was reactive and to a CD4 or CD8 class. Log10-transformed breadth and depth values were compared by one-way ANOVA with Sidak's multiple comparisons tests. Here the immuneACCESS table is served through TCRdb, limited to in-frame sequences with V and J called. Missing clones are a known gap in these copies; in checked studies unresolved V genes cover under half, and the rest lacks a known reason. Clone size and the V and J calls come from that table; the DNA yielded D and trimming. The table for this sample lists about 110,000 clones; roughly 90% of them were counted only once. Approximately 15% of the sample is held by the ten biggest clonotypes.

Study-level results and caveats: Vaccine-associated CD4 TCRs spanned the whole spike protein, with dominant responses in regions 160-218 and 743-854. After two AZD1222 doses, both the breadth and the depth of spike-specific TCRs were significantly higher than at day 0 and than in MenACWY recipients. In the small 56-69-year group, the increase in depth fell short of significance, most likely because of low power. Conclusions about previously exposed vaccinees are limited, since just five or six AZD1222 recipients were seropositive for SARS-CoV-2 at baseline. Reportedly, almost half of the unique spike-specific TCRs recognized epitopes lying outside the regions that are mutated in the B.1.351 and B.1.1.7 variants. Most participants were white British and females outnumbered males, and the authors suggested that clonal diversity may have been underestimated. Because no day 14 peak-response samples were available, the repertoires could be characterized only after the peak T cell response.

The rearrangement combines TRBV21-1 with TRBJ1-1; TRBD1, the table's D call, was not compared with the DNA. TRBV21-1 is deemed a pseudogene. The source of this sequence is an adult in good health. Sequences were derived from peripheral blood, sampled on day 0 of AZD1222 vaccination. The CDR3 loop reads CASSHLGQENTEAFF. The nucleotide sequence reads as follows: TGTGCCAGCAGCCATCTCGGACAGGAGAACACTGAAGCTTTCTTT.